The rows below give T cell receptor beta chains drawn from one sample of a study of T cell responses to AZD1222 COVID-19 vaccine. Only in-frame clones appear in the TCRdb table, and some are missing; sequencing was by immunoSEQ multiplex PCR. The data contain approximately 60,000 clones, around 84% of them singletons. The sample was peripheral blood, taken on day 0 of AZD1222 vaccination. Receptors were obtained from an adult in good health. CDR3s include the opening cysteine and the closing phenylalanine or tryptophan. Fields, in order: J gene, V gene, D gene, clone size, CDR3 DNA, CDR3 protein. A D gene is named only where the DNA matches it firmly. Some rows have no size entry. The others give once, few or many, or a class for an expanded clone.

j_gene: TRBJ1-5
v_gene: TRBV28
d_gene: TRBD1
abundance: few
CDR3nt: TGTGCCAGCAGCCCACCGCAGGGGGCAGTTCAGCCCCAGCATTTT
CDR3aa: CASSPPQGAVQPQHF

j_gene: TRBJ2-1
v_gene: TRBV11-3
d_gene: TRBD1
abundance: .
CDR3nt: TGTGCCAGCAGCGCCGGGACAGGGGAATCCTACAATGAGCAGTTCTTC
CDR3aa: CASSAGTGESYNEQFF

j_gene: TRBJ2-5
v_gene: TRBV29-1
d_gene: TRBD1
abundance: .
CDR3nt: TGCAGCGTTCGAGGGGGCTGGGGAGAGACCCAGTACTTC
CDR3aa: CSVRGGWGETQYF

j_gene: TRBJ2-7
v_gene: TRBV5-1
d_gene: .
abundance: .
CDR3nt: TGCGCCAGCAGCCCAGGACAGACAACCTACGAGCAGTACTTC
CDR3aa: CASSPGQTTYEQYF

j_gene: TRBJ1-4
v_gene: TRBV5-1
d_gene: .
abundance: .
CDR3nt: TGCGCCAGCAGGCTAGCGGGGCAAGAAAAACTGTTTTTT
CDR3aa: CASRLAGQEKLFF

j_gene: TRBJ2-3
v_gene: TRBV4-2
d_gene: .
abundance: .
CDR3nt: TGTGCCAGCAGCCAAGATCTAAACTCTGAAACTACAGATACGCAGTATTTT
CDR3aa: CASSQDLNSETTDTQYF

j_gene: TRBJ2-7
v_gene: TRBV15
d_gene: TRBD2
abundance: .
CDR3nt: TGTGCCACCAGCAGACTCCCACTAGCGGGAGGGGATTACGAGCAGTACTTC
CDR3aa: CATSRLPLAGGDYEQYF

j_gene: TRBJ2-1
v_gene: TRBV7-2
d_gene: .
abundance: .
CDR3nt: TGTGCCAGCAGCCCCGTCGTTGGTAGCGCGTACAATGAGCAGTTCTTC
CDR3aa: CASSPVVGSAYNEQFF

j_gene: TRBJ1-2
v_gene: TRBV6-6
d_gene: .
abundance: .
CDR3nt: TGTGCCAGCAGTTACTCTCGGCTGGACTATGGCTACACCTTC
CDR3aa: CASSYSRLDYGYTF

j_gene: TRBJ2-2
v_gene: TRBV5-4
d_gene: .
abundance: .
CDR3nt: TGTGCCAGCAGCTTGGCTGGCGGGGAGCTGTTTTTT
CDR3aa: CASSLAGGELFF

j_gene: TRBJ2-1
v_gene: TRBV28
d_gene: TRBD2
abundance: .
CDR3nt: TGTGCCAGCAGTTTACTGGGAGGACTAGTTAACAATGAGCAGTTCTTC
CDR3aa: CASSLLGGLVNNEQFF

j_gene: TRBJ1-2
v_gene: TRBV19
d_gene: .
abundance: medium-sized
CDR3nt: TGTGCCAGTAGTATCCCGACGGCGGTCTATGGCTACACCTTC
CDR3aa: CASSIPTAVYGYTF

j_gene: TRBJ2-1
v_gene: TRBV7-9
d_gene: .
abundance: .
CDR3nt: TGTGCCAGCAGCTTAGTCGGGCTAGCTGACAATGAGCAGTTCTTC
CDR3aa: CASSLVGLADNEQFF

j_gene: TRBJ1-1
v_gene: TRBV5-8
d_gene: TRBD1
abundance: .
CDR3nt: TGTGCCAGCAGCCCGTACTACAGGGGGACTGAAGCTTTCTTT
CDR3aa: CASSPYYRGTEAFF

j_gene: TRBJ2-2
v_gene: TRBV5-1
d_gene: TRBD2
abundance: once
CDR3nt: TGCGCCAGCAGCTTGGCAGGCGGGAGGGCCCCCGGGGAGCTGTTTTTT
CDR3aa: CASSLAGGRAPGELFF

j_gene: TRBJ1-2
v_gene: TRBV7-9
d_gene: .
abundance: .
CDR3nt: TGTGCCAGCACCTCCGAGGTGGGAGGCTACACCTTC
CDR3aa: CASTSEVGGYTF

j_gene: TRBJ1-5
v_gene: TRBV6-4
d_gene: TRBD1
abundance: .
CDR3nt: TGTGCCAACATGGACAGGGATTTTCGTCGGCAGCCCCAGCATTTT
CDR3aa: CANMDRDFRRQPQHF

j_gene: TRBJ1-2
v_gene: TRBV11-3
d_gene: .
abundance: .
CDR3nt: TGTGCCAGCAGCAACTATGGACGGATTTTCGGAAATAGGGATCGGTATGGCTACACCTTC
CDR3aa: CASSNYGRIFGNRDRYGYTF

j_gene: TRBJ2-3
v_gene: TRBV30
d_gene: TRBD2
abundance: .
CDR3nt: TGTGCCTGGACCGAAGGACTAGCGGGAGAATACGATACGCAGTATTTT
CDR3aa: CAWTEGLAGEYDTQYF

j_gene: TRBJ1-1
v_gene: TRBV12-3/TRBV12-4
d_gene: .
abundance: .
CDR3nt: TGTGCCAGCAGAAGAACAGGGTCCACTGAAGCTTTCTTT
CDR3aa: CASRRTGSTEAFF

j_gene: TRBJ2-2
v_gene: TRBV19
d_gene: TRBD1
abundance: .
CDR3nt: TGTGCCAGTAGAAGGGGACAGGGGGACACCGGGGAGCTGTTTTTT
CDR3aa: CASRRGQGDTGELFF

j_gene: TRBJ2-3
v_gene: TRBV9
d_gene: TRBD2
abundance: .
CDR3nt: TGTGCCAGCAGCGTCCGCGGGAGCTTAGATACGCAGTATTTT
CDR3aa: CASSVRGSLDTQYF

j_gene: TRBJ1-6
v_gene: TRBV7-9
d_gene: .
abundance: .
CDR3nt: TGTGCCAGCAGCCCTCGGGGGCTAGGTTCGGGAAATTCACCCCTCCACTTT
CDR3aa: CASSPRGLGSGNSPLHF

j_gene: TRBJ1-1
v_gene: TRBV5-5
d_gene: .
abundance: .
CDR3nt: TGTGCCAGCAGCCCACAGATTACTGAAGCTTTCTTT
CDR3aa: CASSPQITEAFF

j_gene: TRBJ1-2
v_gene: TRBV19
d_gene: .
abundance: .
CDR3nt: TGTGCCAGTAGTATTTCCCCCAGGCAGGGAGGCTACACCTTC
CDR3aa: CASSISPRQGGYTF

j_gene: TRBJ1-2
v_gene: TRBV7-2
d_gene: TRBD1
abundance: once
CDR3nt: TGTGCCAGCAGCTTCCGACAGGGATGGGACTATGGCTACACCTTC
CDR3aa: CASSFRQGWDYGYTF

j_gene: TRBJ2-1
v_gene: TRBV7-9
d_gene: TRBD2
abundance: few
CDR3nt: TGTGCCAGCAGTCCACCTAGCGGGAGGTCCATGAATGAGCAGTTCTTC
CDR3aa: CASSPPSGRSMNEQFF

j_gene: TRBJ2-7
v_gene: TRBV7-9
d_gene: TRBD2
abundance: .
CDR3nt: TGTGCCAGCAGCTTATTCGCGGGAGCGGACAACGAGCAGTACTTC
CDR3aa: CASSLFAGADNEQYF

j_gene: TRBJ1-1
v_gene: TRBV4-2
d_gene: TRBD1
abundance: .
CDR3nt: TGTGCCAGCAGCCAGGGACAGGGGGCCACTGAAGCTTTCTTT
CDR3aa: CASSQGQGATEAFF

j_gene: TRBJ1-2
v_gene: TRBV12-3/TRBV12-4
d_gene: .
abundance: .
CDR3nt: TGTGCCAGCTCAGGGAATTATGGCTACACCTTC
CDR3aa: CASSGNYGYTF

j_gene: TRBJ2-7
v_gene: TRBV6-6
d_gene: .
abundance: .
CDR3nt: TGTGCCAGCAGGGGGGCCCAGGGCTCCTACGAGCAGTACTTC
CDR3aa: CASRGAQGSYEQYF

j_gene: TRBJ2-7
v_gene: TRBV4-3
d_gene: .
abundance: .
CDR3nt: TGCGCCAGCAGCGCAATCCCGGGGGCAGACTACGAGCAGTACTTC
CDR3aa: CASSAIPGADYEQYF

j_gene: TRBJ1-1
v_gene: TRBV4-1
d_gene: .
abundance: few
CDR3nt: TGCGCCAGCAGCCAAGAACCCGGGTTGAACGCTGAAGCTTTCTTT
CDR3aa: CASSQEPGLNAEAFF

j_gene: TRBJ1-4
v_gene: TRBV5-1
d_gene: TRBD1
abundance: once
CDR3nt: TGCGCCAGCAGCTTGGGACAGGGGAATTATGAAAAACTGTTTTTT
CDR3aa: CASSLGQGNYEKLFF

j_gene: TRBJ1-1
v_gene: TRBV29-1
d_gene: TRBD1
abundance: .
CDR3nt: TGCAGCGTCGGGGGGGGACAGGGGAACACTGAAGCTTTCTTT
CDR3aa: CSVGGGQGNTEAFF

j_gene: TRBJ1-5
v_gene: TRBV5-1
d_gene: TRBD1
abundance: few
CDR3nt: TGCGCCAGCAGCTTGGATGGGACAGGGGTGAATCAGCCCCAGCATTTT
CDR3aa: CASSLDGTGVNQPQHF

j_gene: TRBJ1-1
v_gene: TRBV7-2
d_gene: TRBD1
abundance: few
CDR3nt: TGTGCCAGCAGCTCACAGGGGTTCCTCACTGAAGCTTTCTTT
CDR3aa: CASSSQGFLTEAFF

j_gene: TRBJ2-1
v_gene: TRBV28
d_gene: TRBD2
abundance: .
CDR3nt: TGTGCCAGCAGGGAGCACGCTAGCGGGAGAGGTGAGCAGTTCTTC
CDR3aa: CASREHASGRGEQFF

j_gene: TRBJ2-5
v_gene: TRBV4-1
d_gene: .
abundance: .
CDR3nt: TGCGCCAGCAGCCAAGCCAGCCGGGAGACCCAGTACTTC
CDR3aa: CASSQASRETQYF

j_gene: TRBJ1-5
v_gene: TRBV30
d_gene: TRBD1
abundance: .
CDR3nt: TGTGCCTGGAGTGTCCAGGGGCAGGGGGGCAATCAGCCCCAGCATTTT
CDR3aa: CAWSVQGQGGNQPQHF

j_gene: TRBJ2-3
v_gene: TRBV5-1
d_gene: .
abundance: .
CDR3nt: TGCGCCAGCAGCCCCGACAGTACTAGCACAGATACGCAGTATTTT
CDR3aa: CASSPDSTSTDTQYF

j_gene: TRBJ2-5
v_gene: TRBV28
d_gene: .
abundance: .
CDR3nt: TGTGCCAGCAGTTTAAGGGAGACCCAGTACTTC
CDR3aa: CASSLRETQYF

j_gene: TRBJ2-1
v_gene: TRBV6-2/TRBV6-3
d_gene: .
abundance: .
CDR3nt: TGTGCCAGCAGTTACGGGCAGACAAGGTACAATGAGCAGTTCTTC
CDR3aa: CASSYGQTRYNEQFF

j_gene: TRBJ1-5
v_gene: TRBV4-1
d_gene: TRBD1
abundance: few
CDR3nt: TGCGCCAGCAGCCAAGTGACTCCGGGACAGGGTCGATCGCCCCAGCATTTT
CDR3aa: CASSQVTPGQGRSPQHF

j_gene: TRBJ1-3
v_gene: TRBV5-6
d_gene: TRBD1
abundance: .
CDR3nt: TGTGCCAGCAGCTTCCGGGACAGGGCTTCTGGAAACACCATATATTTT
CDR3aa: CASSFRDRASGNTIYF

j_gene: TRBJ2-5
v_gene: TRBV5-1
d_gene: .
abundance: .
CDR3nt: TGCGCCAGCAGCCCGGTCGAGGGAAGGAAAGAGACCCAGTACTTC
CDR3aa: CASSPVEGRKETQYF

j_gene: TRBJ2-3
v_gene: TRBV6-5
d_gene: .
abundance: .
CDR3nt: TGTGCCAGCAGTTACAGGGACGATACGCAGTATTTT
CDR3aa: CASSYRDDTQYF

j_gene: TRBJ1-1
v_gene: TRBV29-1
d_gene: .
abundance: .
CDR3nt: TGCAGCGTTGAAGATGCGGGGGCCGGAAAGACTGAAGCTTTCTTT
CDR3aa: CSVEDAGAGKTEAFF

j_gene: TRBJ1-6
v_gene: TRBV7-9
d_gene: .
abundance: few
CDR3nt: TGTGCCAGCAGCTCGGCAGTTAATTCACCCCTCCACTTT
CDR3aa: CASSSAVNSPLHF

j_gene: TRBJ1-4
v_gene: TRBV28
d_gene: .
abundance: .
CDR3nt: TGTGCCAGCAGTTTCGGGTTTCCAAGGGATTTTGGTGAAAAACTGTTTTTT
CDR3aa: CASSFGFPRDFGEKLFF

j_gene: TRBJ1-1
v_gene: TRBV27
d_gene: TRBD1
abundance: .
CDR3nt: TGTGCCAGCAGACAACAGGGGGCTGAAGCTTTCTTT
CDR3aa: CASRQQGAEAFF

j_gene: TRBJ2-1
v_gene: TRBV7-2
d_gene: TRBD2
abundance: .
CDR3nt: TGTGCCAGCAGCTTAGTTTCCACGGGAGGGGGCAATGAGCAGTTCTTC
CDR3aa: CASSLVSTGGGNEQFF

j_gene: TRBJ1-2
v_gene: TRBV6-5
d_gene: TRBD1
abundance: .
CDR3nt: TGTGCCAGCACCGGGACAGGGAATGGCTACACCTTC
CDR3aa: CASTGTGNGYTF

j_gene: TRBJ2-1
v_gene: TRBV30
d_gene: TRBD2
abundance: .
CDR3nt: TGTGCCTGGAGTCCCGAACCCCCGGGACTAGAGAACAATGAGCAGTTCTTC
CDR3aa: CAWSPEPPGLENNEQFF

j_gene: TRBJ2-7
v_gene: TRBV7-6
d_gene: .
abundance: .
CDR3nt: TGTGCCAGCAGCTGGGCGAGGGGACCCTCCTACGAGCAGTACTTC
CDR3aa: CASSWARGPSYEQYF

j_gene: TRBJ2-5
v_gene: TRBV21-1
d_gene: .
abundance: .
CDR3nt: TGTGCCGGGGGGACTAGCGGTTCCTTACCGCAAGAGACCCAGTACTTC
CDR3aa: CAGGTSGSLPQETQYF

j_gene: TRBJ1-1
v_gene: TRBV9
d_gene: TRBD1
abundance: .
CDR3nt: TGTGCCAGCAGCGTCAGGGGGCTCGACACTGAAGCTTTCTTT
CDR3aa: CASSVRGLDTEAFF

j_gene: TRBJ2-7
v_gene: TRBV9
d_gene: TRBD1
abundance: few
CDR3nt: TGTGCCAGCAGCCCCAACTGGGACAGGGCCCCAATCTACGAGCAGTACTTC
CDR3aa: CASSPNWDRAPIYEQYF